Listed here are 28 T cell receptor beta chains from one sample, sequenced in a study of blood T cell repertoires in COVID-19. Data came from immunoSEQ multiplex PCR; TCRdb stores just in-frame clones and leaves some out. The sample holds tens of thousands of clones, roughly 82% seen once. Input material: peripheral blood. All receptors derive from a middle-aged man with active or convalescent COVID-19.

Note on this clone: At one end, the junction sequence differs from germline, possibly due to a read error. The chain links TRBV14 to TRBJ1-6; the D is unclear. Germline loops: CDR1 SGHDN, CDR2 FVKESK. This CDR3 contains 13 residues. The CDR3 reads CASSEDGNSPLHF. The DNA for the CDR3 is TGTGCCAGCAGCGAAGACGGGAATTCACCCCTCCACTTT.

A single count supports this clone. The CDR3 nucleotides are TGTGCCAGCAGGGGGACAGGGATGGGGAACACTGAAGCTTTCTTT. As protein: CASRGTGMGNTEAFF. This rearrangement joins TRBV6-5 to TRBJ1-1, with TRBD1 matching 9 bases. The CDR3 loop spans 15 amino acids. The V segment lost 6 bases and the J segment 1 base; nucleotides outside the gene matches: 6. Germline V gene data show CDR1 as MNHEY and CDR2 as SVGAGI.

Turning to this clone: The junction departs from germline at one end; a sequencing error may be responsible. The genes are TRBV27 and TRBJ2-3; 10 nucleotides agree with TRBD2. The CDR3 length is 15 residues. CDR1 MNHEY and CDR2 SMNVEV come from the germline V gene (reference sequence). CDR3 protein: CASSISAGGADTQYF. Here the CDR3 DNA reads TGTGCCAGCAGTATATCAGCGGGGGGGGCAGATACGCAGTATTTT.

This rearrangement joins TRBV9 to TRBJ2-3, with 7 bases identical to TRBD1. The CDR3 is 18 amino acids. Germline V gives CDR1 SGDLS, CDR2 YYNGEE. With V trimmed by 1 base and J by 0 bases, 11 bases remained unmatched. The CDR3 is CASSVSVGTVGSTDTQYF. The CDR3 bases are TGTGCCAGCAGCGTATCCGTCGGGACAGTGGGGAGCACAGATACGCAGTATTTT.

The chain employs TRBV15 and TRBJ2-3; no reliable D call. Trimming stripped 0 bases from V and 2 bases from J, with 9 bases between. Germline CDR1 is LNHNV and CDR2 is YYDKDF (reference sequence). The CDR3 length is 15 residues. The CDR3 sequence is CATSRDDFTTDTQYF. CDR3 coding DNA: TGTGCCACCAGCAGAGATGACTTCACCACAGATACGCAGTATTTT.

The rearrangement uses TRBV28 and TRBJ1-6, with TRBD1 matching over 7 bases. The CDR3 spans 15 residues. CDR1 and CDR2 from the germline V gene are MDHEN and SYDVKM. V shed 3 bases and J 10 bases; nucleotides not matched to a gene: 9. In DNA, the CDR3 is TGTGCCAGCAGTTTCCCCGACAGGGTACGATCACCCCTCCACTTT. Residues: CASSFPDRVRSPLHF.

The rearrangement links TRBV5-1 to TRBJ1-4, with D uncertain. This CDR3 region has 14 residues. Trimming shortened V by 0 bases and J by 8 bases, and 11 bases separated the two germline ends. Germline V gene sequence: CDR1 SGHRS, CDR2 YFSETQ. CDR3 nucleotide sequence: TGCGCCAGCAGCTTGGGTACGAACCGGGAAAAACTGTTTTTT. Translating it yields CASSLGTNREKLFF.

This sequence joins TRBV28 and TRBJ2-1, with no clear D. The CDR3 is 11 amino acids. V was clipped by 4 bases and J by 5 bases, with 3 bases between them. Germline V gene sequence: CDR1 MDHEN, CDR2 SYDVKM. CDR3 sequence reads: CASSSDNEQFF. DNA for the CDR3: TGTGCCAGCAGTTCGGACAATGAGCAGTTCTTC.

The chain joins TRBV15 to TRBJ2-5; 9 bases line up with TRBD1. Germline V gives CDR1 LNHNV, CDR2 YYDKDF (reference sequence). CDR3 length: 15 residues. V gave up 8 bases and J gave up 2 bases; unmatched junction bases: 9. CDR3 loop: CATGPGQGLQETQYF. CDR3 DNA: TGTGCCACCGGACCGGGACAGGGTCTGCAAGAGACCCAGTACTTC.

The chain uses TRBV13 and TRBJ2-7; the D gene is possibly TRBD1 (6 bases). With 4 bases removed from V and 3 bases from J, the gap between germline ends came to 16 bases. CDR1 is PRHDT, CDR2 FYEKMQ, per germline (reference sequence). The CDR3 is 15 residues long. The CDR3 sequence: CASSSRTVPFYEQYF. The CDR3 DNA sequence: TGTGCCAGCAGCTCAAGGACAGTACCATTCTACGAGCAGTACTTC.

The chain uses TRBV12-3 or TRBV12-4 and TRBJ2-1; tentative D call: TRBD2 (5 bases). Trimming removed 3 bases at V and 8 bases at J, with 11 bases between. The CDR3 length is 13 residues. The CDR3 protein is CASSLMAGHEQFF. As DNA, the CDR3 is TGTGCCAGCAGTTTGATGGCGGGCCATGAGCAGTTCTTC.

The J gene is TRBJ1-5, the V gene TRBV27; D is ambiguous. V was clipped by 3 bases and J by 3 bases, with 15 bases between them. The length of the CDR3 is 16 residues. Germline V CDR1 and CDR2: MNHEY, SMNVEV (reference sequence). CDR3 in amino acids: CASSFGSNRDNQPQHF. The CDR3, as DNA: TGTGCCAGCAGTTTCGGGTCCAATCGCGACAATCAGCCCCAGCATTTT.

The chain uses TRBV7-2 and TRBJ2-5; no reliable D call. V was trimmed by 1 base and J by 2 bases, leaving 14 bases between them. Germline V gene sequence: CDR1 SGHTA, CDR2 FQGNSA. This CDR3 region has 16 residues. The CDR3 coding sequence is TGTGCCAGCAGCTTAGGCTTAGCAGAGCCTCAAGAGACCCAGTACTTC. Amino acids: CASSLGLAEPQETQYF.

The DNA of the CDR3 is TGCGCCAGCAGCTTGAATCAGGGGCTCGACGGCTACACCTTC. It encodes CASSLNQGLDGYTF. The chain employs TRBV5-1 and TRBJ1-2; D might be TRBD1 (6 bases). CDR1 is SGHRS, CDR2 YFSETQ, per germline. CDR3 length: 14 amino acids. Trimming left V 1 base short and J 8 bases short, with 15 bases between. Combining the CDR3 with reference TRBV5-1 and TRBJ1-2 gives the whole variable domain KAGVTQTPRYLIKTRGQQVTLSCSPISGHRSVSWYQQTPGQGLQFLFEYFSETQRNKGNFPGRFSGRQFSNSRSEMNVSTLELGDSALYLCASSLNQGLDGYTFGSGTRLTVV.

This chain connects TRBV10-3 to TRBJ2-3, with D tentatively TRBD2 (6 bases). The CDR3 is made up of 14 amino acids. Trimming left V 7 bases short and J 6 bases short, with 17 bases between. Germline lookup yields CDR1 ENHRY and CDR2 SYGVKD. The CDR3 sequence is CAITRTGDMDTQYF. CDR3 DNA: TGTGCCATCACCAGGACGGGGGATATGGATACGCAGTATTTT.

This rearrangement joins TRBV7-9 to TRBJ2-2; D is unresolved. The CDR3 runs 12 residues. V lost 4 bases to trimming and J lost 2 bases, with 2 bases between them. Germline V lookup: CDR1 SEHNR, CDR2 FQNEAQ (reference sequence). The CDR3 DNA is TGTGCCAGCAGCTCTAACACCGGGGAGCTGTTTTTT. Amino acid sequence: CASSSNTGELFF. Full variable domain (outside the CDR3, taken from reference TRBV7-9 and TRBJ2-2): DTGVSQNPRHKITKRGQNVTFRCDPISEHNRLYWYRQTLGQGPEFLTYFQNEAQLEKSRLLSDRFSAERPKGSFSTLEIQRTEQGDSAMYLCASSSNTGELFFGEGSRLTVL.

This clone has just one count. The V and J genes are TRBV7-9 and TRBJ2-5; D might be TRBD2 (6 bases). Trimming left V 5 bases short and J 5 bases short, with 15 bases between. The CDR3 is 14 residues long. Germline CDR1 is SEHNR and CDR2 is FQNEAQ (reference sequence). CDR3 residues: CASSRIQGGETQYF. DNA for the CDR3: TGTGCCAGCAGCCGAATTCAGGGAGGCGAGACCCAGTACTTC.

The rearrangement uses TRBV6-2 or TRBV6-3 and TRBJ2-5; no firm D call. Trimming took 6 bases from V and 2 from J, leaving 10 bases between them. From germline, CDR1 is MNHEY and CDR2 SVGEGT. This CDR3 is built from 13 residues. DNA for the CDR3: TGTGCCAGCAGCCCACAGAGACAAGAGACCCAGTACTTC. It encodes CASSPQRQETQYF.

The chain couples TRBV20-1 to TRBJ2-5; a weak D match, TRBD1 (6 bases). The CDR3 covers 13 residues. Germline V gene data show CDR1 as DFQATT and CDR2 as SNEGSKA (reference sequence). The V and J ends lost 3 bases and 2 bases respectively, with 10 bases between them. The CDR3 is CSASRQEQETQYF. The CDR3 nucleotides are TGCAGTGCTAGTAGACAGGAACAAGAGACCCAGTACTTC.

In DNA form, the CDR3 reads TGTGCCAGCTCACCATCATCGAACACTGAAGCTTTCTTT. This encodes CASSPSSNTEAFF. This chain uses TRBV18 with TRBJ1-1; no definite D call. This CDR3 is built from 13 residues. Per germline, CDR1 KGHSH and CDR2 LQKENI. V shed 2 bases and J shed 1 base, with 5 bases lying between them. Drawing the rest from reference TRBV18 and TRBJ1-1, the complete variable domain is NAGVMQNPRHLVRRRGQEARLRCSPMKGHSHVYWYRQLPEEGLKFMVYLQKENIIDESGMPKERFSAEFPKEGPSILRIQQVVRGDSAAYFCASSPSSNTEAFFGQGTRLTVV.

This chain joins TRBV3-1 (or the pseudogene TRBV3-2) and TRBJ1-2; 7 positions agree with TRBD1. V dropped 0 bases and J dropped 8; count of bases not matched to a gene: 6. There are 14 residues in the CDR3. Germline V gene sequence: CDR1 LGHDT, CDR2 YNNKEL (reference sequence). CDR3 DNA sequence: TGTGCCAGCAGCCAAGAGCTAGGGGGCCGGGGCTACACCTTC. Translated: CASSQELGGRGYTF.

This sequence joins TRBV7-2 and TRBJ2-7, with D possibly matching TRBD1 (5 bases). CDR1 is SGHTA and CDR2 is FQGNSA in the germline V gene. This CDR3 spans 14 amino acids. V was shortened by 5 bases and J by 0 bases, with 11 bases between the two germline ends. CDR3 region: CASSVRQSSYEQYV. CDR3 DNA sequence: TGTGCCAGCAGCGTCAGACAGAGCTCCTACGAGCAGTACGTC.

The chain combines TRBV6-5 with TRBJ2-1; D is unclear. Germline lookup yields CDR1 MNHEY and CDR2 SVGAGI. Trimming took 4 bases from V and 4 from J, leaving 11 bases between them. The CDR3 consists of 14 residues. The CDR3 DNA reads TGTGCCAGCAGTTTAATAGGAGTGTACAATGAGCAGTTCTTC. Protein product: CASSLIGVYNEQFF.

The V call is TRBV19, the J call TRBJ1-1; 7 bases agree with TRBD1. The CDR3 has 18 residues. Germline values: CDR1 LNHDA, CDR2 SQIVND (reference sequence). The junction had 19 bases not matched to a gene; V was cut back by 6 bases and J by 3 bases. CDR3 amino acids: CASRHLRGGGFKDTEAFF. In DNA, the CDR3 is TGTGCCAGTAGACACTTGAGAGGGGGCGGGTTTAAAGACACTGAAGCTTTCTTT.

The V gene is TRBV14, the J gene TRBJ1-1, with TRBD1 matching 9 bases. Germline V gene lookup returns CDR1 SGHDN and CDR2 FVKESK. The V and J ends lost 2 bases and 1 base, in that order; junction bases with no gene match: 5. This CDR3 region has 16 residues. CDR3 sequence (DNA): TGTGCCAGCAGCCAACCTCCGGGACAGGGGAACACTGAAGCTTTCTTT. It is translated as CASSQPPGQGNTEAFF.

This clone was recorded a few times. Here the CDR3 reads CASSLAGQLMNTEAFF. In DNA form, the CDR3 reads TGTGCCAGCAGCTTAGCGGGACAGTTAATGAACACTGAAGCTTTCTTT. The chain uses TRBV11-2 and TRBJ1-1; 7 nucleotides agree with TRBD1. Germline lookup yields CDR1 SGHAT and CDR2 FQNNGV. CDR3 length equals 16 residues. The J segment lost 0 bases and the V segment lost 1 base, leaving 5 bases of the junction unmatched.

The chain carries TRBV7-2 and TRBJ2-1; D possibly corresponds to TRBD2 (7 bases). The CDR3 totals 17 residues. Germline V gene data show CDR1 as SGHTA and CDR2 as FQGNSA. V was shortened by 1 base and J by 1 base, with 14 bases between the two germline ends. CDR3 in DNA: TGTGCCAGCAGCTTAGTTAGGGGGAGGGGGTCCTACAATGAGCAGTTCTTC. This gives the protein CASSLVRGRGSYNEQFF.

The V and J genes are TRBV5-1 and TRBJ2-5; 7 bases map to TRBD1. The CDR3 has 15 residues. From germline, CDR1 is SGHRS and CDR2 YFSETQ. V shed 4 bases and J 2 bases; nucleotides not matched to a gene: 8. CDR3 nucleotides: TGCGCCAGCAGCGAGAATCCGGGACAGCAAGAGACCCAGTACTTC. Translating gives CASSENPGQQETQYF.